Sequencing of this TCR beta chain was carried out in a study of Ad26.COV2.S vaccination and SARS-CoV-2 variants (dated by TCRdb to the early 2020s). Context from the whole study: Vaccine-arm donors came from COV1001, a multicentre, randomized, double-blind, placebo-controlled phase I-IIa trial of Ad26.COV2.S in healthy adults. Ad26.COV2.S was given intramuscularly at 5x10^10 or 1x10^11 viral particles, as a single shot or as two shots 56 days apart. TCRbeta repertoire sequencing served as the tool for gauging how specific and how broad the SARS-CoV-2-reactive T cell receptors were following Ad26.COV2.S vaccination. A total of approximately 30 samples were included in the TCR-sequenced set, comprising roughly 19 Ad26.COV2.S vaccine recipients, 5 placebo recipients and 8 SARS-CoV-2 convalescent individuals. Participants in the trial were split at random into five groups of five each, receiving low-dose or high-dose Ad26.COV2.S once or twice, or else placebo on both occasions. Investigators did not know the trial group allocation while performing experiments and assessing outcomes.

The treatment or condition label of this sample denotes: roughly 19 received Ad26.COV2.S at low or high dose, single or two shots; about five received placebo; per-sample allocation not given. Repertoires of vaccine and placebo recipients were sequenced from samples taken on day 63 after the first injection. Between 29 July and 7 August 2020, Cohort 1b enrolled about two dozen adults aged 18-55 years at one site in Boston, USA. Ad26.COV2.S was a replication-incompetent adenovirus type 26 vector that expressed a prefusion-stabilized SARS-CoV-2 spike protein derived from the original Wuhan strain. Overall study results and their limits: Vaccine and placebo recipients had comparable non-spike TCR breadth, which fits with the vaccine containing only spike. The authors noted that the TCR breadth and depth analyses may have underestimated total T cell responses. Spike-specific TCR breadth was higher in Ad26.COV2.S recipients than in placebo recipients (P = 0.0014). The study was not powered for comparison of responses between vaccine doses or regimens. Substantial breadth of spike-specific CD8+ and CD4+ T cell responses was reported after vaccination.

The immunoSEQ Assay was used to sequence TCRbeta CDR3 regions. After extraction, genomic DNA underwent amplification by bias-controlled multiplex PCR, followed by high-throughput sequencing. The paper's data handling went like this. To quantify the absolute abundance of every unique TCRbeta CDR3 region, sequences were collapsed and filtered. T cell fraction was estimated by normalizing TCRbeta template counts to usable DNA, which was measured by amplifying reference genes present in all nucleated cells. Repertoire TCRs were annotated as SARS-CoV-2-specific by exact matching of V gene, CDR3 amino acid sequence and J gene to a known reactive TCR set. The reference SARS-CoV-2 TCR set was obtained from MIRA and was filtered for enrichment in COVID-19-positive ImmuneCODE repertoires, whereby public or cross-reactive TCRs were removed. Based on the MIRA antigens, annotated TCRs were further analysed at the level of specific ORF or position within ORF. Depth was the summed frequency of annotated unique rearrangements, while breadth was defined as annotated unique rearrangements over total unique productive rearrangements. Two-sided Wilcoxon rank-sum tests were applied when comparing TCR breadth between groups. TCRdb re-hosts the immuneACCESS table, in-frame sequences only. Its copies lack some clones; in the studies checked, an unresolved V gene accounts for under half of them, and the cause for the rest is not known. V and J calls plus clone size are reproduced from that table; the DNA served to infer D and trimming. A total of about 280,000 clones appear in this sample, 80% to 90% of them only once. The biggest ten clones account for under 4% of the sample.

CDR3 length: 14 amino acids, cysteine to phenylalanine. Just the 42-base CDR3 DNA is kept, in frame starting at base 1. At the junction V is shortened by 6 bases and J by 0 bases, with 11 bases in between. CDR1 and CDR2, per the germline V gene, are SGHVS and FQNEAQ. As regards this clone: What this receptor recognizes is not known. Per-nucleotide qualities are absent, and no much larger clonotype sits a single base away.

Source: peripheral blood, taken in a trial of Ad26.COV2.S vaccine versus placebo. The sequence came from a person aged 18-60 years who received the Ad26.COV2.S COVID-19 vaccine or a placebo. The rearranged chain carries TRBV7-8 and TRBJ1-1, with the D gene uncertain. The CDR3 protein: CASSPRHMNTEAFF. The nucleotide sequence reads as follows: TGTGCCAGCAGTCCGAGGCATATGAACACTGAAGCTTTCTTT.